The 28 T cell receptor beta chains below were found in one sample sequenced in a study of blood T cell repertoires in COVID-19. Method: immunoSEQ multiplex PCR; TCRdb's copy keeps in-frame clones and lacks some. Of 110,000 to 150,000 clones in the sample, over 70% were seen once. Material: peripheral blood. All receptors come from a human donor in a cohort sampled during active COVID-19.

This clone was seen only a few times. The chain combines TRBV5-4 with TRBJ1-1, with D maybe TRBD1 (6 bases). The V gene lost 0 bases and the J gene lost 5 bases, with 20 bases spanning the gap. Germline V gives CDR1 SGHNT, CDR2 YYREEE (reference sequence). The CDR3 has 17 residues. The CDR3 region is CASSLGIGRGGKTEAFF. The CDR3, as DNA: TGTGCCAGCAGCTTGGGAATTGGCAGGGGAGGGAAAACTGAAGCTTTCTTT. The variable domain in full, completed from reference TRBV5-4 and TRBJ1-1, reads ETGVTQSPTHLIKTRGQQVTLRCSSQSGHNTVSWYQQALGQGPQFIFQYYREEENGRGNFPPRFSGLQFPNYSSELNVNALELDDSALYLCASSLGIGRGGKTEAFFGQGTRLTVV.

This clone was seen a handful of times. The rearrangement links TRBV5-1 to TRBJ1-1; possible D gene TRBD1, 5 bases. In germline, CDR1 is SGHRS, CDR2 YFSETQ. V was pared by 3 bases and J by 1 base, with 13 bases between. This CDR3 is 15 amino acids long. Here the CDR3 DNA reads TGCGCCAGCAGCTACCCAGACAGTGAGAACACTGAAGCTTTCTTT. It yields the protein CASSYPDSENTEAFF.

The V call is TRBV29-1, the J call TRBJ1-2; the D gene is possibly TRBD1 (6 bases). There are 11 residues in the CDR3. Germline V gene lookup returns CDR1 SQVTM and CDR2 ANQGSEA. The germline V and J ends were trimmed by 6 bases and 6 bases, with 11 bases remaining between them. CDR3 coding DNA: TGCAGCGTGATGGACAGAGATGGCTACACCTTC. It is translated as CSVMDRDGYTF.

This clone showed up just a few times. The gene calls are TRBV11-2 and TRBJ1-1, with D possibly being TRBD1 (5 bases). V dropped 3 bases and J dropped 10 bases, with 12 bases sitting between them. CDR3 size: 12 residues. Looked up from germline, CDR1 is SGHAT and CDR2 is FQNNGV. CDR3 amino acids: CASSFAGRGAFF. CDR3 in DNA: TGTGCCAGCAGCTTCGCAGGGCGGGGAGCTTTCTTT.

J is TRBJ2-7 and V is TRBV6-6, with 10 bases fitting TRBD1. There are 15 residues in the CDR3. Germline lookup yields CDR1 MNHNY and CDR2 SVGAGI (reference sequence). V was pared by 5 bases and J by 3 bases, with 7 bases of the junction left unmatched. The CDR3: CASSDGTGVNYEQYF. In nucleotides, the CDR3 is TGTGCCAGCAGTGACGGGACAGGGGTGAACTACGAGCAGTACTTC.

This CDR3 reads CSAKKLTGKAGYTF. The CDR3, as DNA: TGCAGCGCAAAGAAACTAACAGGGAAGGCTGGCTACACCTTC. V is TRBV29-1 and J is TRBJ1-2; TRBD1 is a possible D gene (6 bases). The CDR3 consists of 14 residues. The germline gives CDR1 SQVTM, CDR2 ANQGSEA. Trimming shortened V by 7 bases and J by 7 bases, and 22 bases separated the two germline ends. Using reference TRBV29-1 and TRBJ1-2 for the parts outside the CDR3, the full variable domain is SAVISQKPSRDICQRGTSLTIQCQVDSQVTMMFWYRQQPGQSLTLIATANQGSEATYESGFVIDKFPISRPNLTFSTLTVSNMSPEDSSIYLCSAKKLTGKAGYTFGSGTRLTVV.

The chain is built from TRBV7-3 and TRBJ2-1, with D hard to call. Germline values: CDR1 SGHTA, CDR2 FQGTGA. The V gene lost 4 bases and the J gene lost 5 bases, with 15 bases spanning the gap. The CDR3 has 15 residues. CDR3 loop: CASSYAQTQNNEQFF. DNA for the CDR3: TGTGCCAGCAGCTACGCCCAGACACAAAACAATGAGCAGTTCTTC.

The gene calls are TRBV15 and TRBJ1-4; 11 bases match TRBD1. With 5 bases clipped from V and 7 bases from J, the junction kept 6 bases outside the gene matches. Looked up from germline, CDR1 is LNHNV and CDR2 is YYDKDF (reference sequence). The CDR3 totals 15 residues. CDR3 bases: TGTGCCACCAGCGGAACCGGGACAGGGGGTGAAAAACTGTTTTTT. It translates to CATSGTGTGGEKLFF.

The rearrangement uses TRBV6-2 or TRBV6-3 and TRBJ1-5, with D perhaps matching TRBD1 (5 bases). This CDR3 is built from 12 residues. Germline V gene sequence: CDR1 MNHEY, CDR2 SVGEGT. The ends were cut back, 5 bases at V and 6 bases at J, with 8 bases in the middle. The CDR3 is CASSTGGQPQHF. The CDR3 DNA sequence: TGTGCCAGCAGTACGGGGGGTCAGCCCCAGCATTTT.

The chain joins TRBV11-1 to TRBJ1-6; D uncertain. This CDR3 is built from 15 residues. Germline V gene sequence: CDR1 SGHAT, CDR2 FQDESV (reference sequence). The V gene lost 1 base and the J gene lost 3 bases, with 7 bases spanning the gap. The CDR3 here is CASSLGTDYNSPLHF. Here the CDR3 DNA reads TGTGCCAGCAGCTTAGGAACAGACTATAATTCACCCCTCCACTTT.

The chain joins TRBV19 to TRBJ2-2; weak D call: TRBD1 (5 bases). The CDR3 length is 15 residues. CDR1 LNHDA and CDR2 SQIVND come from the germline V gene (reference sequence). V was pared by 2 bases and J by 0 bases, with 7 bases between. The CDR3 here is CASSIRGTNTGELFF. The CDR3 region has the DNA TGTGCCAGTAGTATAAGGGGAACGAACACCGGGGAGCTGTTTTTT.

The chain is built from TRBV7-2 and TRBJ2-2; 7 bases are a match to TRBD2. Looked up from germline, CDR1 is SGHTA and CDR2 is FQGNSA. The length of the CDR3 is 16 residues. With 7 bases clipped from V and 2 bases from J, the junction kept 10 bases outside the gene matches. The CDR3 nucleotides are TGTGCCAGCACCCTCCGGGGCGGGAGAAACACCGGGGAGCTGTTTTTT. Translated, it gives CASTLRGGRNTGELFF.

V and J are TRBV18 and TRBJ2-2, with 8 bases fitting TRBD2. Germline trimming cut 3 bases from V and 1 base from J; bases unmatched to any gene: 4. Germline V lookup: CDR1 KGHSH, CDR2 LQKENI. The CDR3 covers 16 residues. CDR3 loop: CASSPRGGMNTGELFF. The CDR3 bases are TGTGCCAGCTCACCCCGCGGGGGGATGAACACCGGGGAGCTGTTTTTT.

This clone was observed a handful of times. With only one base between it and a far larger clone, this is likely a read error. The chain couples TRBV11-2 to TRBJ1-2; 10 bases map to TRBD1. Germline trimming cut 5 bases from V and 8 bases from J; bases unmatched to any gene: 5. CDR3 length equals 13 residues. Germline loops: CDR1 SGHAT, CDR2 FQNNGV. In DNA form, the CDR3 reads TGTGCCAGCAGCCCAGGGACAGGGGTCGGCTACACCTTC. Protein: CASSPGTGVGYTF.

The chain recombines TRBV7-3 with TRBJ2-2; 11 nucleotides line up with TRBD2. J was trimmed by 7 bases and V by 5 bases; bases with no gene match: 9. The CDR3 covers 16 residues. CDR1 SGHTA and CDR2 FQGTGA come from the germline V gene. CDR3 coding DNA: TGTGCCAGCAGCATTAGCGGGAGGGCCGGTAACGGGGAGCTGTTTTTT. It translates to CASSISGRAGNGELFF. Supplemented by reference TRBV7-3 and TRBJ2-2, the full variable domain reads GAGVSQTPSNKVTEKGKYVELRCDPISGHTALYWYRQSLGQGPEFLIYFQGTGAADDSGLPNDRFFAVRPEGSVSTLKIQRTERGDSAVYLCASSISGRAGNGELFFGEGSRLTVL.

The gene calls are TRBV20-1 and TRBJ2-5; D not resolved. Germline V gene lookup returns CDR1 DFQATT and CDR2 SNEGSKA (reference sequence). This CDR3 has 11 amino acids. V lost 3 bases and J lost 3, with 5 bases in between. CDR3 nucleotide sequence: TGCAGTGCTAGCCGGGAAGAGACCCAGTACTTC. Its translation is CSASREETQYF.

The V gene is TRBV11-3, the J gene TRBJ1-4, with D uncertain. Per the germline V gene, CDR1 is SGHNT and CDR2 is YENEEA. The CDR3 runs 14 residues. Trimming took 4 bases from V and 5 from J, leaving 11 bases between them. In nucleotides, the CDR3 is TGTGCCAGCAGCTCCGGGAGGTCGAATGAAAAACTGTTTTTT. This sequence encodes CASSSGRSNEKLFF.

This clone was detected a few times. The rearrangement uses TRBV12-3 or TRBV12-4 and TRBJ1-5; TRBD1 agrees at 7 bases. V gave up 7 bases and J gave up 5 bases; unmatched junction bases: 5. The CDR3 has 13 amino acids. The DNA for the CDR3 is TGTGCCAGCACCCACAGGGGTTATCAGCCCCAGCATTTT. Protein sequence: CASTHRGYQPQHF.

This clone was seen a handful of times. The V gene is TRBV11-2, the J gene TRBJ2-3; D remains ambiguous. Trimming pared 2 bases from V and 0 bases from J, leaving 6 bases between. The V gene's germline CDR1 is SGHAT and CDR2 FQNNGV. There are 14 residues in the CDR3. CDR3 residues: CASSLSLSTDTQYF. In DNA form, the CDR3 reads TGTGCCAGCAGCTTATCTCTTAGCACAGATACGCAGTATTTT.

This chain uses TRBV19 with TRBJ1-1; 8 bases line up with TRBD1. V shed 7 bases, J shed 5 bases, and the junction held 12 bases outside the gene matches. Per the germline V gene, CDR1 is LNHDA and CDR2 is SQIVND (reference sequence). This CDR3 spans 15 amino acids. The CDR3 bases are TGTGCCAGTACTCCAGGGGGCATGGTGGGAACTGAAGCTTTCTTT. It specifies CASTPGGMVGTEAFF.

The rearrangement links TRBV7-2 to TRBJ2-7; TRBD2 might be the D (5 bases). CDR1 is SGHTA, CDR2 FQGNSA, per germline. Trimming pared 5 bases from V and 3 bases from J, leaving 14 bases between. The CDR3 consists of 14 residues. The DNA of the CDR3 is TGTGCCAGCAGCGGCGGGCGAACCAACTACGAGCAGTACTTC. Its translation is CASSGGRTNYEQYF.

The CDR3 DNA sequence: TGTGCCAGCAGCTTGGCAGGGCGCTCCTCTGGAAACACCATATATTTT. It specifies CASSLAGRSSGNTIYF. This chain uses TRBV5-4 with TRBJ1-3; weak D call: TRBD1 (5 bases). The V gene's germline CDR1 is SGHNT and CDR2 YYREEE (reference sequence). Trimming took off 0 bases at V and 0 bases at J, with 10 bases between the two ends. CDR3 length equals 16 residues.

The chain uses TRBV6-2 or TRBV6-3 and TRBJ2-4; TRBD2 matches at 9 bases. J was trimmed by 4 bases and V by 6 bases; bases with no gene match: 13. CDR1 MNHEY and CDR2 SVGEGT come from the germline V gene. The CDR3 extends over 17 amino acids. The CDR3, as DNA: TGTGCCAGCAGCCTAGGAGCGGGGGGTTTAGCTAAAAACATTCAGTACTTC. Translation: CASSLGAGGLAKNIQYF.

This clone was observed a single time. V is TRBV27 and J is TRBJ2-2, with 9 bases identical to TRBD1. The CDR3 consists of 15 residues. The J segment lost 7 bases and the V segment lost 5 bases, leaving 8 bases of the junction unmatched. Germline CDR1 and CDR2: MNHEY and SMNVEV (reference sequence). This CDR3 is CASSPRDRVIGELFF. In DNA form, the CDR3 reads TGTGCCAGCAGTCCCCGGGACAGGGTTATCGGGGAGCTGTTTTTT.

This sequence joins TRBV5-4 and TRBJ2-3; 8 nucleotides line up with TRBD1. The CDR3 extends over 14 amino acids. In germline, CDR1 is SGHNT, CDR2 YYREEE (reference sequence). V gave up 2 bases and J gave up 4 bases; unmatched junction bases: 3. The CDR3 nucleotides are TGTGCCAGCAGCTTAGGACAGGGTGCAGATACGCAGTATTTT. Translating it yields CASSLGQGADTQYF.

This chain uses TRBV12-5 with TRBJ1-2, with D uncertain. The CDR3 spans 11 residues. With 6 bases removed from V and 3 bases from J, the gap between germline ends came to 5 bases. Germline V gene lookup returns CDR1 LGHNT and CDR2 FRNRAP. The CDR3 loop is CASGRDYGYTF. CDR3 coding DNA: TGTGCTAGTGGGAGAGACTATGGCTACACCTTC.

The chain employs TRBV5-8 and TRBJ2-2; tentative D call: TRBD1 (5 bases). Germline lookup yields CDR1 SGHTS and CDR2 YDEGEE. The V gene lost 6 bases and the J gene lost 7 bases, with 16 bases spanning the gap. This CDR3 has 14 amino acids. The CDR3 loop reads CASTIIRGHGELFF. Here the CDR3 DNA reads TGTGCCAGCACTATTATTAGGGGTCACGGGGAGCTGTTTTTT.

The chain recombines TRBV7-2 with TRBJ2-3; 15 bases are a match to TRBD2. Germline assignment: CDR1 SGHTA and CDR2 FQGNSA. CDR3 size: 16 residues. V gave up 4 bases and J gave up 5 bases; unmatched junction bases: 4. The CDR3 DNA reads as TGTGCCAGCAGCTCGGGACTAGCGGGAGGAGTAGATACGCAGTATTTT. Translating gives CASSSGLAGGVDTQYF. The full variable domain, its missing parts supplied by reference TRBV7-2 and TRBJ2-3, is GAGVSQSPSNKVTEKGKDVELRCDPISGHTALYWYRQSLGQGLEFLIYFQGNSAPDKSGLPSDRFSAERTGGSVSTLTIQRTQQEDSAVYLCASSSGLAGGVDTQYFGPGTRLTVL.